Presented here are 14 T cell receptor beta chains from one specimen sequenced in a study of cytomegalovirus exposure and HLA in healthy donors. Sequencing used immunoSEQ multiplex PCR; TCRdb keeps in-frame clones, though not all of them. The sample holds fewer than 150,000 clones, roughly four fifths seen once. Sample: PBMCs. These receptors were obtained from a man aged 30-40 years in good health and CMV-seropositive.

The table lists this clone with many counts. The chain employs TRBV27 and TRBJ2-1, with D perhaps TRBD1 (7 bases). V was pared by 6 bases and J by 7 bases, with 19 bases between. Germline CDR1 MNHEY, CDR2 SMNVEV (reference sequence). This CDR3 has 15 residues. The CDR3 here is CASSLMEGAGNEQFF. The CDR3 DNA sequence: TGTGCCAGCAGCCTCATGGAGGGGGCGGGGAATGAGCAGTTCTTC.

The rearrangement links TRBV6-6 to TRBJ2-2, with D maybe TRBD1 (5 bases). V lost 2 bases and J 6 bases, leaving 7 bases between the germline ends. The CDR3 contains 13 residues. Germline V gene data show CDR1 as MNHNY and CDR2 as SVGAGI (reference sequence). CDR3 residues: CASSYARAGELFF. The DNA of the CDR3 is TGTGCCAGCAGTTACGCCAGGGCCGGGGAGCTGTTTTTT.

The chain uses TRBV11-1 and TRBJ2-7; weak D call: TRBD1 (5 bases). This CDR3 is 15 amino acids long. CDR1 SGHAT and CDR2 FQDESV come from the germline V gene (reference sequence). V shed 6 bases and J shed 8 bases, with 23 bases lying between them. CDR3 in DNA: TGTGCCAGCAGACTAACAGGACCTTCTCCTACGAAGCAGTACTTC. Protein sequence: CASRLTGPSPTKQYF.

V and J are TRBV4-3 and TRBJ2-7; D not certain. CDR1 and CDR2 from the germline V gene are LGHNA and YSLEER. The V gene lost 0 bases and the J gene lost 6 bases, with 12 bases spanning the gap. This CDR3 comprises 14 residues. The CDR3 DNA sequence: TGCGCCAGCAGCCAAGATACGGGTACGGCCGAGCAGTACTTC. This translates into CASSQDTGTAEQYF.

This chain joins TRBV6-1 and TRBJ1-5; 9 positions agree with TRBD1. The CDR3 has 14 residues. Per germline, CDR1 MNHNS and CDR2 SASEGT. The J segment lost 6 bases and the V segment lost 2 bases, leaving 2 bases of the junction unmatched. DNA for the CDR3: TGTGCCAGCAGTGAAAACAGGGGGCTTCAGCCCCAGCATTTT. Translation gives CASSENRGLQPQHF.

This chain links TRBV11-3 with TRBJ2-3, with a tentative D call TRBD2 (6 bases). Germline V lookup: CDR1 SGHNT, CDR2 YENEEA. The CDR3 has 16 residues. V was trimmed by 5 bases and J by 2 bases, leaving 17 bases between them. The CDR3 here is CASSLRAGNPTDTQYF. The CDR3 DNA reads as TGTGCCAGCAGCCTCCGAGCGGGTAACCCCACAGATACGCAGTATTTT.

The CDR3 sequence is CASRTTGGDGYTF. The CDR3 region has the DNA TGTGCCAGCAGGACAACAGGGGGCGATGGCTACACCTTC. The genes are TRBV6-5 and TRBJ1-2; TRBD1 matches 9 bases. Trimming at V came to 6 bases and at J to 6 bases, leaving 5 bases not matched to a gene. This CDR3 contains 13 residues. Looked up from germline, CDR1 is MNHEY and CDR2 is SVGAGI.

The chain combines TRBV7-2 with TRBJ2-7; tentatively, D is TRBD2 (6 bases). This CDR3 contains 15 residues. Germline V lookup: CDR1 SGHTA, CDR2 FQGNSA. The ends were cut back, 4 bases at V and 3 bases at J, with 16 bases in the middle. CDR3 region: CASSSPTGGVYEQYF. The CDR3 coding sequence is TGTGCCAGCAGCTCACCGACGGGCGGGGTCTACGAGCAGTACTTC.

The V gene is TRBV10-3, the J gene TRBJ2-3; a possible D gene is TRBD2 (5 bases). Trimming left V 4 bases short and J 0 bases short, with 11 bases between. The CDR3 is made up of 15 amino acids. CDR1 and CDR2 (germline): ENHRY, SYGVKD. DNA for the CDR3: TGTGCCATCAGTGCGGGAAGGTTAAGCACAGATACGCAGTATTTT. Protein product: CAISAGRLSTDTQYF.

This chain links TRBV5-1 with TRBJ1-1; 7 nucleotides align to TRBD1. The V segment lost 4 bases and the J segment 0 bases; nucleotides outside the gene matches: 3. There are 14 residues in the CDR3. Germline V gene sequence: CDR1 SGHRS, CDR2 YFSETQ. The CDR3 spells CASSRDSLNTEAFF. The CDR3 nucleotides read TGCGCCAGCAGCCGGGACAGCCTGAACACTGAAGCTTTCTTT. The entire variable domain, with the rest obtained from reference TRBV5-1 and TRBJ1-1, is as follows: KAGVTQTPRYLIKTRGQQVTLSCSPISGHRSVSWYQQTPGQGLQFLFEYFSETQRNKGNFPGRFSGRQFSNSRSEMNVSTLELGDSALYLCASSRDSLNTEAFFGQGTRLTVV.

The chain employs TRBV11-2 and TRBJ2-7; the D gene is possibly TRBD1 (6 bases). The CDR3 is 14 residues long. V was trimmed by 3 bases and J by 7 bases, leaving 16 bases between them. Germline lookup yields CDR1 SGHAT and CDR2 FQNNGV. CDR3 DNA sequence: TGTGCCAGCAGCTTGACAGGAACCGCAGGAGAGCAGTACTTC. Its protein is CASSLTGTAGEQYF. The variable domain in full, with the rest retrieved from reference TRBV11-2 and TRBJ2-7, is EAGVAQSPRYKIIEKRQSVAFWCNPISGHATLYWYQQILGQGPKLLIQFQNNGVVDDSQLPKDRFSAERLKGVDSTLKIQPAKLEDSAVYLCASSLTGTAGEQYFGPGTRLTVT.

The chain has TRBV5-6 and TRBJ2-2, with TRBD1 identical over 7 bases. CDR1 is SGHDT, CDR2 YYEEEE, per germline. The trim removed 6 bases at V and 0 bases at J, leaving 8 bases unmatched. The CDR3 is made up of 16 amino acids. The CDR3 nucleotides read TGTGCCAGCAATCCGGCCGGGACAGCGAACACCGGGGAGCTGTTTTTT. This gives the protein CASNPAGTANTGELFF.

The chain has TRBV4-3 and TRBJ2-5; D is uncertain. Germline V lookup: CDR1 LGHNA, CDR2 YSLEER. The V end lost 0 bases, the J end lost 4 bases, and 6 bases lay between the germline ends. The CDR3 is 13 amino acids. DNA for the CDR3: TGCGCCAGCAGCCAAGATTTCGGAGAGACCCAGTACTTC. Its protein is CASSQDFGETQYF.

The CDR3 nucleotides are TGTGCCAGCAGAATAACTACAGGGCCAGATACGCAGTATTTT. Translation: CASRITTGPDTQYF. This rearrangement joins TRBV6-5 to TRBJ2-3; perhaps TRBD1 as D (6 bases). V gave up 6 bases and J gave up 4 bases, with 14 bases separating them. The CDR3 is 14 amino acids. The germline V gene encodes CDR1 MNHEY and CDR2 SVGAGI.